A selection of T cell receptor beta chains follows, all from one sample in a study of T cell responses to AZD1222 COVID-19 vaccine. Produced via immunoSEQ multiplex PCR; TCRdb's table is partial and in-frame only. The sample contains 95,000 to 150,000 clones, 88% of which appear only once. The sequenced sample was peripheral blood, obtained on day 0 of AZD1222 vaccination. The receptor source for this set is an adult in good health. The CDR3 runs from the conserved cysteine through the conserved F or W.

TRBV7-2,TRBJ2-3,CASSTYSGGPDTQYF
TRBV7-9,TRBJ2-7,CASSLASWGQYEQYF
TRBV9,TRBJ2-3,CASSSRGSSTDTQYF
TRBV12-3/TRBV12-4,TRBJ1-6,CASTLTSDSPLHF
TRBV24-1,TRBJ2-3,CATSDESGTGGIDTQYF
TRBV19,TRBJ1-3,CATADRVAGNTIYF
TRBV11-2,TRBJ1-6,CASSLDLRSPLHF
TRBV5-5,TRBJ2-1,CASSLTSPLGYNEQFF
TRBV19,TRBJ2-3,CASQGLARDTQYF
TRBV7-9,TRBJ1-2,CASSLLAENTYGYTF
TRBV7-2,TRBJ2-3,CASSFAWPFTDTQYF
TRBV6-6,TRBJ2-1,CASSWTAPLNEQFF
TRBV19,TRBJ2-6,CASSLPRGGLRTSGANVLTF
TRBV7-9,TRBJ2-2,CASSLERTGATGELFF
TRBV7-8,TRBJ1-6,CASSRALTGDSPLHF
TRBV7-2,TRBJ1-1,CASTPGRANTEAFF
TRBV3-1/TRBV3-2,TRBJ2-1,CASSQVWDRTHNEQFF
TRBV3-1/TRBV3-2,TRBJ1-1,CASSPLTVGSTEAFF
TRBV6-5,TRBJ1-1,CASSLNSANTEAFF
TRBV6-5,TRBJ1-4,CASSFRADGNEKLFF
TRBV15,TRBJ1-5,CATSRVSGGSNQPQHF
TRBV5-1,TRBJ1-2,CASSLGQNYGYTF
TRBV4-3,TRBJ1-1,CASSQDRGLATEAFF
TRBV27,TRBJ1-4,CASRKGTGGDEKLFF
TRBV7-3,TRBJ1-1,CASSLWGAQLTEAFF
TRBV6-5,TRBJ1-5,CASSSPRTGRQHF